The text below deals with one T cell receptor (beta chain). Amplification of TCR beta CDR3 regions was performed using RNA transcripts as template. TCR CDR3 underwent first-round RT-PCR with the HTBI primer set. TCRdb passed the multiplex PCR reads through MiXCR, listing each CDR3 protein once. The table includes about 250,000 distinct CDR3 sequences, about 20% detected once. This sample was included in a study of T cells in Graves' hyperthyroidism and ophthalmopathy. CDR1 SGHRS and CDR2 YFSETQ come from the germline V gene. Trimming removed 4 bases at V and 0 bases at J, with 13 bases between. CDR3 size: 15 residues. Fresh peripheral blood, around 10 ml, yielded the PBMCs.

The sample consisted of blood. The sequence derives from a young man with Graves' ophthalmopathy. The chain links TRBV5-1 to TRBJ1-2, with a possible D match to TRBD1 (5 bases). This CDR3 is CASSPAGKTNYGYTF. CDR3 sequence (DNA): TGCGCCAGCAGCCCGGCAGGGAAAACTAACTATGGCTACACCTTC.